This paragraph covers one T cell receptor (beta chain) sequence. What it recognizes is unknown. A much larger clone lies a single base off, so this may be a read error. Without the conserved terminal phenylalanine or tryptophan, this CDR3 likely stems from a read error. Amplified material comprised TCR beta CDR3 regions derived from RNA transcripts. HTBI primers were used in a first-round RT-PCR, which preceded a second-round multiplex PCR. TCRdb independently ran MiXCR on the multiplex PCR reads; one entry per CDR3 protein. The sample includes 360,000 or so distinct CDR3 sequences, about 17% of them seen just once. The sample originates from a study of Graves' ophthalmopathy and Graves' hyperthyroidism. The V gene's germline CDR1 is KGHSH and CDR2 LQKENI. CDR3 length: 16 residues. Deletions cut 1 base from V and 2 bases from J, with 15 bases between. None of the included patients had other autoimmune diseases, uncontrolled infections, pregnancy or lactation, as these led to exclusion.

Findings and caveats of the study: Ophthalmopathy progression predictions by the model showed nearly 75% specificity and 70.59% sensitivity. For separating ophthalmopathy from stable hyperthyroidism, a 13-signature model gave 85% to 90% sensitivity and 65% to 82% specificity.

This receptor was taken from a woman between 18 and 30 years old with Graves' ophthalmopathy. The rearrangement links TRBV18 to TRBJ2-7; D perhaps matches TRBD1 (5 bases). Specimen: peripheral blood. The CDR3 bases are TGTGCCAGCTCACCACTATTCGTCAGGGCCACCTACGAGCAGTACCTC. It translates to CASSPLFVRATYEQYL.